A selection of T cell receptor beta chains follows, all from one sample in a study of T cell responses to AZD1222 COVID-19 vaccine. Data came from immunoSEQ multiplex PCR; TCRdb stores just in-frame clones and leaves some out. The sample consists of 180,000 or so clones, 88% of them appearing once. Here the sequenced sample was peripheral blood, taken on day 0 of AZD1222 vaccination. Every receptor here comes from an adult in good health. Each CDR3 is given without its conserved first and last residue. The size of a clone is reported for some rows only, either as once, few or many, or as a class for expanded clones.

V: TRBV7-9; size: .; CDR3: ASSRDRAIEQY
V: TRBV27; size: .; CDR3: ASSFGPGYGYT
V: TRBV7-9; size: .; CDR3: ASSWGADSNYGYT
V: TRBV2; size: .; CDR3: GTNRGQGYT
V: TRBV11-2; size: few; CDR3: ASSLGPSSRGYT
V: TRBV20-1; size: .; CDR3: SASPSGKEYGEQY
V: TRBV9; size: .; CDR3: ASSPQVRFRSDFGNTIY
V: TRBV2; size: .; CDR3: ASSLTGTVNQPQH
V: TRBV6-1; size: .; CDR3: ASSGGQGLRVTEAF
V: TRBV7-9; size: .; CDR3: ASSLLGTAENLNEQF
V: TRBV3-1/TRBV3-2; size: .; CDR3: ASSQPGTGGKLF
V: TRBV7-2; size: .; CDR3: ASSLDGQGEAF
V: TRBV7-2; size: .; CDR3: ASSPGSSSWETQY
V: TRBV30; size: .; CDR3: AWSVAEDQPQH
V: TRBV11-2; size: .; CDR3: ASSTGPNTGELF
V: TRBV2; size: .; CDR3: AFPAKGWADTQY
V: TRBV5-1; size: .; CDR3: ASSFSVPSYEQY
V: TRBV11-2; size: .; CDR3: ASSRPEGDHGNTIY
V: TRBV5-1; size: .; CDR3: ASSPTGRKHEQY
V: TRBV21-1; size: .; CDR3: ASSKVPAINYGYT
V: TRBV18; size: .; CDR3: ASSPPGLVIDEQF
V: TRBV2; size: .; CDR3: ASSETREGQPQH
V: TRBV9; size: .; CDR3: ASSVSPVANQPQH
V: TRBV7-9; size: .; CDR3: ASSLATGWNSPLH
V: TRBV3-1/TRBV3-2; size: .; CDR3: ASSQGGGVQPQH
V: TRBV7-7; size: .; CDR3: ASSLVSLTGSWGNTGNQPQH
V: TRBV3-1/TRBV3-2; size: .; CDR3: ASSQEGSNQPQH
V: TRBV5-1; size: .; CDR3: ASSLSQGWETQY
V: TRBV10-3; size: few; CDR3: AISDRASGNTIY
V: TRBV6-5; size: .; CDR3: ASSWGRGYEQY
V: TRBV19; size: few; CDR3: ASSMPLGEQY
V: TRBV27; size: .; CDR3: ASSQGHHTMNTEAF
V: TRBV19; size: .; CDR3: ASSIARSQPQH
V: TRBV27; size: .; CDR3: ASSSKLAGGYLYNEQF
V: TRBV5-1; size: few; CDR3: ASSLEPPGTSGNTIY
V: TRBV6-2/TRBV6-3; size: .; CDR3: ASSYQGPYEQY
V: TRBV19; size: .; CDR3: ASSKQRAFYEQY
V: TRBV30; size: once; CDR3: AWSGTGNEKLF
V: TRBV19; size: .; CDR3: ASSISWSSRNEQF